The 21 T cell receptor beta chains below were found in one sample sequenced in a study of cytomegalovirus exposure and HLA in healthy donors. Primers included in the PCR were 60 Vbeta and 13 Jbeta primers. Clones were read by immunoSEQ multiplex PCR, and TCRdb kept only the in-frame ones, dropping some. Found here are 65,000 to 85,000 clones, around two thirds of them singletons; the top ten hold over 4.5%. The sequencing input was PBMCs. These receptors were collected from a man aged 60 to 75 in good health and CMV-seropositive.

This chain joins TRBV5-6 and TRBJ2-3; 11 bases are a match to TRBD1. CDR3 length equals 16 residues. V gave up 4 bases and J gave up 3 bases; unmatched junction bases: 7. From germline, CDR1 is SGHDT and CDR2 YYEEEE. In DNA, the CDR3 is TGTGCCAGCAGCACGATGGACAGGGGGCTAACAGATACGCAGTATTTT. Encoded protein: CASSTMDRGLTDTQYF.

The chain joins TRBV9 to TRBJ2-7, with D possibly being TRBD2 (6 bases). CDR1 SGDLS and CDR2 YYNGEE come from the germline V gene. V lost 3 bases to trimming and J lost 2 bases, with 12 bases between them. The CDR3 is 14 amino acids. This CDR3 is CASSAPGVAYEQYF. DNA for the CDR3: TGTGCCAGCAGCGCCCCGGGGGTAGCCTACGAGCAGTACTTC.

V usage is TRBV25-1 and J usage is TRBJ1-2; D is possibly TRBD1 (6 bases). Germline V gene sequence: CDR1 MGHDK, CDR2 SYGVNS. V gave up 2 bases and J gave up 4 bases, with 14 bases separating them. The CDR3 has 15 residues. CDR3 sequence reads: CASSEPRTVLYGYTF. As DNA, the CDR3 is TGTGCCAGCAGTGAACCCCGGACAGTCCTCTATGGCTACACCTTC.

Only one count was recorded for this clone. V gene TRBV7-2 combines with J gene TRBJ2-3; no firm D call. From germline, CDR1 is SGHTA and CDR2 FQGNSA. This CDR3 region has 14 residues. Trimming pared 6 bases from V and 0 bases from J, leaving 10 bases between. In DNA form, the CDR3 reads TGTGCCAGCAGGGGCAGCCTAAGCACAGATACGCAGTATTTT. Amino acid sequence: CASRGSLSTDTQYF.

The chain couples TRBV19 to TRBJ2-2; 7 bases are a match to TRBD1. The CDR3 runs 14 residues. V shed 6 bases, J shed 6 bases, and the junction held 7 bases outside the gene matches. Germline CDR1 and CDR2: LNHDA and SQIVND (reference sequence). This chain's CDR3 is CASSQGGAAGELFF. The DNA of the CDR3 is TGTGCCAGTAGCCAAGGGGGCGCCGCCGGGGAGCTGTTTTTT.

J is TRBJ2-7 and V is TRBV28; TRBD2 might be the D (5 bases). The CDR3 has 14 amino acids. Trimming removed 3 bases at V and 7 bases at J, with 16 bases between. Germline lookup yields CDR1 MDHEN and CDR2 SYDVKM. The CDR3 protein is CASSLFSIRGEQYF. CDR3 DNA: TGTGCCAGCAGTTTGTTCTCTATACGAGGGGAGCAGTACTTC.

This clone has a handful of counts. The chain uses TRBV30 and TRBJ1-1, with D maybe TRBD1 (5 bases). V was cut by 0 bases and J by 1 base, with 9 bases left in between. The length of the CDR3 is 14 residues. CDR1 and CDR2 from the germline V gene are GTSNPN and SVGIG (reference sequence). The CDR3 spells CAWSVRGRNTEAFF. CDR3 nucleotides: TGTGCCTGGAGTGTAAGGGGCAGGAACACTGAAGCTTTCTTT.

The rearrangement uses TRBV27 and TRBJ2-7; 9 nucleotides align to TRBD1. Trimming removed 6 bases from V and 5 bases from J; junction bases left unmatched: 8. Germline V CDR1 and CDR2: MNHEY, SMNVEV (reference sequence). CDR3 size: 14 residues. The chain's CDR3 is CASSPGTGMHEQYF. CDR3 in DNA: TGTGCCAGCAGCCCCGGGACAGGGATGCACGAGCAGTACTTC.

The CDR3 sequence: CASRTGAGELFF. CDR3 bases: TGTGCCAGCAGGACAGGAGCCGGGGAGCTGTTTTTT. This rearrangement joins TRBV6-5 to TRBJ2-2; perhaps TRBD1 as D (6 bases). This CDR3 comprises 12 residues. Germline V CDR1 and CDR2: MNHEY, SVGAGI. Trimming pared 6 bases from V and 6 bases from J, leaving 8 bases between.

J is TRBJ2-1 and V is TRBV28; tentative D call: TRBD2 (5 bases). The CDR3 is 14 residues long. Germline V gene sequence: CDR1 MDHEN, CDR2 SYDVKM. Trimming pared 5 bases from V and 4 bases from J, leaving 12 bases between. The CDR3 sequence: CASSLTDLYNEQFF. CDR3 sequence (DNA): TGTGCCAGCAGTCTCACGGACTTATACAATGAGCAGTTCTTC.

The rearrangement joins TRBV7-2 to TRBJ2-7; D possibly corresponds to TRBD1 (6 bases). Germline V CDR1 and CDR2: SGHTA, FQGNSA. Trimming stripped 5 bases from V and 4 bases from J, with 9 bases between. CDR3 size: 12 residues. CDR3 in amino acids: CASSRDTYEQYF. The CDR3 DNA sequence: TGTGCCAGCAGCCGGGACACTTACGAGCAGTACTTC.

The chain joins TRBV10-3 to TRBJ1-2; 7 positions agree with TRBD1. With 2 bases clipped from V and 7 bases from J, the junction kept 4 bases outside the gene matches. This CDR3 is 13 amino acids long. CDR1 is ENHRY, CDR2 SYGVKD, per germline. This CDR3 reads CAISENGQVGYTF. In DNA, the CDR3 is TGTGCCATCAGTGAGAATGGACAGGTTGGCTACACCTTC.

The J gene is TRBJ1-1, the V gene TRBV9; tentative D call: TRBD1 (5 bases). Trimming stripped 0 bases from V and 8 bases from J, with 11 bases between. CDR1 is SGDLS and CDR2 is YYNGEE in the germline V gene. The CDR3 consists of 13 residues. The CDR3 sequence: CASSVVFQGEAFF. For the CDR3, the DNA is TGTGCCAGCAGCGTAGTGTTCCAGGGAGAAGCTTTCTTT. Drawing the rest from reference TRBV9 and TRBJ1-1, the complete variable domain is DSGVTQTPKHLITATGQRVTLRCSPRSGDLSVYWYQQSLDQGLQFLIQYYNGEERAKGNILERFSAQQFPDLHSELNLSSLELGDSALYFCASSVVFQGEAFFGQGTRLTVV.

The chain carries TRBV18 and TRBJ1-5, with TRBD1 matching 8 bases. After removal of 5 bases from V and 2 bases from J, the junction contained 5 bases not matched to a gene. CDR3 length equals 15 residues. Germline V gene lookup returns CDR1 KGHSH and CDR2 LQKENI. The DNA for the CDR3 is TGTGCCAGCTCAGCGCTGACAGGGGGCAATCAGCCCCAGCATTTT. Protein sequence: CASSALTGGNQPQHF.

The rearrangement joins TRBV7-6 to TRBJ1-1, with D unclear. Trimming took off 5 bases at V and 3 bases at J, with 13 bases between the two ends. CDR3 length equals 14 residues. Germline V gives CDR1 SGHVS, CDR2 FNYEAQ. The CDR3 sequence is CASSLKVRDTEAFF. The CDR3, as DNA: TGTGCCAGCAGCCTAAAAGTGAGGGACACTGAAGCTTTCTTT.

V usage is TRBV29-1 and J usage is TRBJ2-3; possibly TRBD2 for D (6 bases). CDR1 is SQVTM, CDR2 ANQGSEA, per germline. The length of the CDR3 is 13 residues. Trimming took 4 bases from V and 1 from J, leaving 9 bases between them. CDR3 in DNA: TGCAGCGTTGGGTCGGGAGGCACAGATACGCAGTATTTT. This translates into CSVGSGGTDTQYF.

The J gene is TRBJ1-6, the V gene TRBV7-2; D is possibly TRBD1 (5 bases). Trimming took 4 bases from V and 2 from J, leaving 9 bases between them. The CDR3 length is 15 residues. Germline loops: CDR1 SGHTA, CDR2 FQGNSA. The DNA of the CDR3 is TGTGCCAGCAGCTCTGACAGCCCCTATAATTCACCCCTCCACTTT. This translates into CASSSDSPYNSPLHF.

This chain connects TRBV11-2 to TRBJ1-6; D unclear. The CDR3 loop spans 15 amino acids. V lost 5 bases, J lost 6 bases, and 14 bases lay in between. Germline V gene data show CDR1 as SGHAT and CDR2 as FQNNGV. CDR3 in amino acids: CASSNPEAVNSPLHF. The CDR3 region has the DNA TGTGCCAGCAGCAACCCCGAGGCGGTTAATTCACCCCTCCACTTT.

The chain is built from TRBV5-8 and TRBJ2-4; the match to TRBD1 covers 9 bases. The CDR3 runs to 14 residues. Trimming at V came to 2 bases and at J to 4 bases, leaving 1 base not matched to a gene. Germline CDR1 reads SGHTS; CDR2 reads YDEGEE. The DNA for the CDR3 is TGTGCCAGCAGCTTCGACAGGGGGAAAAACATTCAGTACTTC. This codes for CASSFDRGKNIQYF.

This clone is judged medium-sized. Other DNA sequences within the sample encode an identical CDR3. The chain recombines TRBV2 with TRBJ1-1; unclear D gene. V gave up 11 bases and J gave up 1 base, with 14 bases separating them. Germline V gene data show CDR1 as SNHLY and CDR2 as FYNNEI. The CDR3 totals 13 residues. DNA of the CDR3: TGTGCCCGCACTACTGATACGAACACTGAAGCTTTCTTT. Amino acid sequence: CARTTDTNTEAFF.

This chain links TRBV10-1 with TRBJ2-3, with D maybe TRBD2 (5 bases). Germline CDR1 and CDR2: WNHNN and SYGVQD (reference sequence). The CDR3 consists of 13 residues. V gave up 3 bases and J gave up 8 bases, with 12 bases separating them. CDR3 residues: CASSDSSGSTQYF. The CDR3 DNA reads as TGCGCCAGCAGTGATTCGAGCGGCTCTACGCAGTATTTT.